What follows are 12 T cell receptor beta chains derived from one specimen sequenced in a study of shared clonotypes between healthy human individuals. Assay: immunoSEQ multiplex PCR; the TCRdb copy retains only in-frame clones and omits some. The sample has roughly 700,000 clones, over 65% seen once. What was sequenced was memory CD4+ T cells sorted from blood. Indicated subset: CD45RA-negative fraction. These receptors all come from a woman aged 25-40 years in good health.

This chain's CDR3 is CASSEQSGKTNEQYF. CDR3 DNA: TGTGCCAGCAGTGAACAGTCAGGGAAAACCAACGAGCAGTACTTC. The chain combines TRBV2 with TRBJ2-7, with D maybe TRBD1 (5 bases). Germline CDR1 and CDR2: SNHLY and FYNNEI. The CDR3 length is 15 residues. Trimming removed 2 bases from V and 5 bases from J, with 16 bases in between.

In this sample, this clone turned up many times. V is TRBV7-8 and J is TRBJ2-3; weak D call: TRBD1 (5 bases). The germline V gene encodes CDR1 SGHVS and CDR2 FQNEAQ. Between the trimmed V and J ends, which lost 5 bases and 2 bases, there was a span of 14 bases. The CDR3 totals 15 residues. The CDR3, as DNA: TGTGCCAGCAGCCCCCGCGAACAGGTCACAGATACGCAGTATTTT. Translated, it gives CASSPREQVTDTQYF.

This clone appeared once. The chain recombines TRBV30 with TRBJ1-2, with TRBD1 as a possible D gene (6 bases). This CDR3 is 12 amino acids long. V lost 7 bases, J lost 4 bases, and 13 bases lay in between. Germline-derived CDR1 and CDR2 are GTSNPN and SVGIG (reference sequence). Here the CDR3 reads CASGRGGYGYTF. The CDR3 nucleotides read TGTGCCTCTGGCAGGGGCGGCTATGGCTACACCTTC.

The gene calls are TRBV29-1 and TRBJ2-7; D uncertain. The V gene's germline CDR1 is SQVTM and CDR2 ANQGSEA. Trimming stripped 6 bases from V and 0 bases from J, with 15 bases between. The CDR3 runs 14 residues. The CDR3 DNA reads TGCAGCGTCGGAAACTTACCTTCCTCCTACGAGCAGTACTTC. Its protein is CSVGNLPSSYEQYF.

On this clone: This sample also contains other DNA sequences that code for the same CDR3. The chain employs TRBV28 and TRBJ1-5, with no clear D. The CDR3 is made up of 12 amino acids. The V end was cut by 9 bases, the J end by 0 bases, with 6 bases between. Germline V gives CDR1 MDHEN, CDR2 SYDVKM. The CDR3 reads CASTYSNQPQHF. The CDR3 DNA reads as TGTGCCAGTACGTATAGCAATCAGCCCCAGCATTTT.

The sample holds one count of this clone. The chain has TRBV27 and TRBJ1-2; the match to TRBD1 covers 11 bases. CDR1 and CDR2 from the germline V gene are MNHEY and SMNVEV (reference sequence). The CDR3 is 15 residues long. The V segment lost 5 bases and the J segment 8 bases; nucleotides outside the gene matches: 10. In DNA, the CDR3 is TGTGCCAGCAGTCCAAACCAGGACAGGGGGCAGGGCTACACCTTC. Protein sequence: CASSPNQDRGQGYTF.

The chain employs TRBV5-1 and TRBJ1-1; TRBD1 agrees at 8 bases. Germline CDR1 SGHRS, CDR2 YFSETQ. This CDR3 has 14 amino acids. The V segment lost 2 bases and the J segment 3 bases; nucleotides outside the gene matches: 3. The CDR3 sequence: CASSFRGRDTEAFF. CDR3 coding DNA: TGCGCCAGCAGCTTCAGGGGGCGGGACACTGAAGCTTTCTTT.

This clone was seen a handful of times. CDR3: CATKQTGRNQPQHF. The CDR3 bases are TGTGCCACCAAACAGACAGGCAGGAATCAGCCCCAGCATTTT. The chain carries TRBV6-5 and TRBJ1-5, with D tentatively TRBD1 (6 bases). From germline, CDR1 is MNHEY and CDR2 SVGAGI. The CDR3 runs 14 residues. V was cut by 10 bases and J by 4 bases, with 17 bases left in between.

This chain connects TRBV4-1 to TRBJ2-1; TRBD2 matches at 7 bases. Trimming at V came to 1 base and at J to 5 bases, leaving 5 bases not matched to a gene. Germline V gives CDR1 MGHRA, CDR2 YSYEKL. This CDR3 spans 15 amino acids. CDR3 region: CASSQVGREDNEQFF. The CDR3 DNA follows: TGCGCCAGCAGCCAAGTAGGGAGGGAGGACAATGAGCAGTTCTTC.

The table lists this clone with many counts. The J gene is TRBJ2-5, the V gene TRBV4-2, with 7 bases aligning to TRBD2. Matching the DNA end better, TRBJ2-7 makes the J call doubtful. Germline CDR1 LGHNA, CDR2 YNFKEQ. The CDR3 totals 14 residues. This CDR3 reads CASSELANSYEQYF. CDR3 nucleotide sequence: TGTGCCAGCAGCGAACTAGCGAACTCCTACGAGCAGTACTTC.

The genes are TRBV6-5 and TRBJ1-3, with D tentatively TRBD1 (6 bases). The V end was cut by 5 bases, the J end by 1 base, with 9 bases between. This CDR3 contains 14 residues. The germline gives CDR1 MNHEY, CDR2 SVGAGI. As DNA, the CDR3 is TGTGCCAGCAGTCGGGGACATTCTGGAAACACCATATATTTT. It yields the protein CASSRGHSGNTIYF.

This chain links TRBV5-4 with TRBJ2-7; maybe TRBD2 (6 bases). Trimming left V 4 bases short and J 2 bases short, with 13 bases between. CDR1 and CDR2 from the germline V gene are SGHNT and YYREEE (reference sequence). This CDR3 has 14 amino acids. The CDR3 nucleotides are TGTGCCAGCAGCCAAAATTCGGGGGCCTACGAGCAGTACTTC. It encodes CASSQNSGAYEQYF.